A single T cell receptor beta chain is shown here with its context. The data were obtained in a study of blood T cell repertoires in COVID-19. Study background: Collection of acute and convalescent COVID-19 samples took place in the United States, Italy and Spain. In each case, the material was cDNA or gDNA derived from T cells, B-cell-depleted T cells, or PBMCs.

Authors' data handling: Amplification of reference gene primers was used by the study to estimate nucleated cell counts. Clones were sequenced by immunoSEQ multiplex PCR, and TCRdb holds only the in-frame ones, with some missing. For V, J and clone size, that table is used; D and trimming come from the DNA. Here the sample spans more than 55,000 clones, roughly 88% being singletons. The CDR3 runs 14 residues. Looked up from germline, CDR1 is SGHDT and CDR2 is YYEEEE. The ends were cut back, 2 bases at V and 6 bases at J, with 9 bases in the middle. The sequenced sample was peripheral blood. The gene calls are TRBV5-6 and TRBJ1-6, with D maybe TRBD1 (5 bases). This sequence originates from a man in his sixties with acute or convalescent COVID-19. The CDR3 is CASSLERGNSPLHF. In DNA, the CDR3 is TGTGCCAGCAGCTTAGAAAGGGGTAATTCACCCCTCCACTTT.